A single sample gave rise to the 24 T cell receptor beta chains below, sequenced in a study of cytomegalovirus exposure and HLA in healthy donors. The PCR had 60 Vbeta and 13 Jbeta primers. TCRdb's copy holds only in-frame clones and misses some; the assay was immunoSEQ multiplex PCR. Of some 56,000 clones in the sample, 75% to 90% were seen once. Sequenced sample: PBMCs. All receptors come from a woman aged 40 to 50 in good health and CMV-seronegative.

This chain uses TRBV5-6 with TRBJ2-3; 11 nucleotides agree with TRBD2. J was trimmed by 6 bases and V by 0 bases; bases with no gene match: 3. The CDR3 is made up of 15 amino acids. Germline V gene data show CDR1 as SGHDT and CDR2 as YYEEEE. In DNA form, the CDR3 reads TGTGCCAGCAGCTTGGCACCTAGCGGGAGGGATACGCAGTATTTT. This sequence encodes CASSLAPSGRDTQYF. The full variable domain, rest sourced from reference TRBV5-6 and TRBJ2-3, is DAGVTQSPTHLIKTRGQQVTLRCSPKSGHDTVSWYQQALGQGPQFIFQYYEEEERQRGNFPDRFSGHQFPNYSSELNVNALLLGDSALYLCASSLAPSGRDTQYFGPGTRLTVL.

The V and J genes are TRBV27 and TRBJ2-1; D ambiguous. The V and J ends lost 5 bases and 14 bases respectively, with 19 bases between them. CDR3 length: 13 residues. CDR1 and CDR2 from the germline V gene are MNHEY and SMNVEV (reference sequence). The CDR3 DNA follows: TGTGCCAGCAGTGCCCCCTCGTCCGCGGAAGAGTTCTTC. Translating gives CASSAPSSAEEFF.

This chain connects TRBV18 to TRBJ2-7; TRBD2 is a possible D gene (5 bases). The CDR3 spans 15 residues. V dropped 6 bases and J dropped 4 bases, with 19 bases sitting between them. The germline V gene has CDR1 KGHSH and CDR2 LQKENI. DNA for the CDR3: TGTGCCAGCTCGCCAACCTGGGCGGGTGGGTACGAGCAGTACTTC. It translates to CASSPTWAGGYEQYF. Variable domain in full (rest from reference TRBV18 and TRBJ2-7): NAGVMQNPRHLVRRRGQEARLRCSPMKGHSHVYWYRQLPEEGLKFMVYLQKENIIDESGMPKERFSAEFPKEGPSILRIQQVVRGDSAAYFCASSPTWAGGYEQYFGPGTRLTVT.

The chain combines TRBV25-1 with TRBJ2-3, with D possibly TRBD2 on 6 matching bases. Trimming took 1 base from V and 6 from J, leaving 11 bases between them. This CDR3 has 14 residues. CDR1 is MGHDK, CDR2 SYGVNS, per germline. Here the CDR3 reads CASSEFRGIDTQYF. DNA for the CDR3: TGTGCCAGCAGTGAATTCCGGGGGATTGATACGCAGTATTTT. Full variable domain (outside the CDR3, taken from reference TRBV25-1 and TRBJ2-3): EADIYQTPRYLVIGTGKKITLECSQTMGHDKMYWYQQDPGMELHLIHYSYGVNSTEKGDLSSESTVSRIRTEHFPLTLESARPSHTSQYLCASSEFRGIDTQYFGPGTRLTVL.

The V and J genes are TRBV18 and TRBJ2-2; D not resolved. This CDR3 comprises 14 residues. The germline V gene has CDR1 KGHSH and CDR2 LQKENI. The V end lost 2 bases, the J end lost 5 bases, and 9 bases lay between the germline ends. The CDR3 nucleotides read TGTGCCAGCTCACCAAGTGGTCAGACCGGGGAGCTGTTTTTT. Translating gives CASSPSGQTGELFF.

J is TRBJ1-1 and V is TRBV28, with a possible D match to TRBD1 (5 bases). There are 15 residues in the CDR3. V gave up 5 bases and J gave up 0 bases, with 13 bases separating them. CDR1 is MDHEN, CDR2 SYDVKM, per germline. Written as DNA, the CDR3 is TGTGCCAGCAGTAATATAGGGGCCATGAACACTGAAGCTTTCTTT. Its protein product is CASSNIGAMNTEAFF.

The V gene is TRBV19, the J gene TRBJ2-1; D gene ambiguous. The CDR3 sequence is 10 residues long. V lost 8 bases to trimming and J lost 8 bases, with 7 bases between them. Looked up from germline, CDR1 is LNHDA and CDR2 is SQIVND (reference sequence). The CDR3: CASSKHEQFF. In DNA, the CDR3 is TGTGCCAGTTCTAAGCATGAGCAGTTCTTC.

The CDR3, as DNA: TGTGCCCATGGCGGGACTGCTAACTTCAGAGCATACTTC. This gives the protein CAHGGTANFRAYF. The V and J genes are TRBV30 and TRBJ2-7; D possibly corresponds to TRBD2 (6 bases). V was pared by 8 bases and J by 13 bases, with 27 bases between. The length of the CDR3 is 13 residues. The germline CDR1 and CDR2 sequences are GTSNPN and SVGIG (reference sequence).

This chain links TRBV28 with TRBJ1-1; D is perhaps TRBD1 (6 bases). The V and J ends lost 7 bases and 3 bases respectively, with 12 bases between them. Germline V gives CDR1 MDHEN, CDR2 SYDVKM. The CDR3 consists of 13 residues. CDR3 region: CASTKGGDTEAFF. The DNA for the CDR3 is TGTGCCAGCACCAAGGGGGGGGACACTGAAGCTTTCTTT.

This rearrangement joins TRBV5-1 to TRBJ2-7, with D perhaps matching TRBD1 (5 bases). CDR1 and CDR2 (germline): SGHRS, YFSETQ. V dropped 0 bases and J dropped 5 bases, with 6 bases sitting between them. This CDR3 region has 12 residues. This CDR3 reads CASSLARDEQYF. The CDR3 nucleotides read TGCGCCAGCAGCTTGGCCAGGGACGAGCAGTACTTC.

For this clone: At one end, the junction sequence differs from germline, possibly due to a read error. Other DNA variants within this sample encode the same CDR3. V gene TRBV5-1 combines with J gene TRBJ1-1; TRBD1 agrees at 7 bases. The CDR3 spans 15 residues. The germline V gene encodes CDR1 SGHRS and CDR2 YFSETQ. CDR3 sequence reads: CASSLGAGGLTEAFF. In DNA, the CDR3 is TGCGCCAGCAGCTTGGGGGCAGGGGGTCTCACTGAAGCGTTCTTT.

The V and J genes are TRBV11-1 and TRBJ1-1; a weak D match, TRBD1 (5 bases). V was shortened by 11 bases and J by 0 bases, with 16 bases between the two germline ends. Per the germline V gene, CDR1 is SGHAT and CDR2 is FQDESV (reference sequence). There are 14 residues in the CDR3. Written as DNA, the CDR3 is TGTGCCTCTCGAGCCAGGGAATTGAACACTGAAGCTTTCTTT. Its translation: CASRARELNTEAFF. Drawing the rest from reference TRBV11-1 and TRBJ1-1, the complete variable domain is EAEVAQSPRYKITEKSQAVAFWCDPISGHATLYWYRQILGQGPELLVQFQDESVVDDSQLPKDRFSAERLKGVDSTLKIQPAELGDSAMYLCASRARELNTEAFFGQGTRLTVV.

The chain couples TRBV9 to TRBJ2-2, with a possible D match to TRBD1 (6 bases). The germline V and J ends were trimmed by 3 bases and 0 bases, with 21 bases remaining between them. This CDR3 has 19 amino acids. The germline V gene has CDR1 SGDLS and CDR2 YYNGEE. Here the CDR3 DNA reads TGTGCCAGCAGCGCGAAACAGGGTGCCGAAAACGCGAACACCGGGGAGCTGTTTTTT. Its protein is CASSAKQGAENANTGELFF. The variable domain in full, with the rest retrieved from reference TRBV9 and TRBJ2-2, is DSGVTQTPKHLITATGQRVTLRCSPRSGDLSVYWYQQSLDQGLQFLIQYYNGEERAKGNILERFSAQQFPDLHSELNLSSLELGDSALYFCASSAKQGAENANTGELFFGEGSRLTVL.

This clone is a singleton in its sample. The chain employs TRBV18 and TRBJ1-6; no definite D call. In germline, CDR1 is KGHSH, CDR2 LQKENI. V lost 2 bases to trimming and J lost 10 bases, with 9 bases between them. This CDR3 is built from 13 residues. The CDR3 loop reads CASSPGRESPLHF. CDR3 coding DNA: TGTGCCAGCTCACCAGGGAGGGAATCACCCCTCCACTTT.

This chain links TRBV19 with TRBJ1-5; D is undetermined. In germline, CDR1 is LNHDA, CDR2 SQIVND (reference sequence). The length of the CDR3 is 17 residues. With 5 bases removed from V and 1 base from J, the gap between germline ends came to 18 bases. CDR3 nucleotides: TGTGCCAGTAGTGCAATATTCGGGGAGTTAAGCAATCAGCCCCAGCATTTT. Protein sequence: CASSAIFGELSNQPQHF.

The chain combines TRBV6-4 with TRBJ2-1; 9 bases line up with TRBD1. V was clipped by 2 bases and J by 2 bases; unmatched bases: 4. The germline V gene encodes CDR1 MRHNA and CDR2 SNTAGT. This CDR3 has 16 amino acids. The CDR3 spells CASSDTRTGAYNEQFF. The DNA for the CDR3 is TGTGCCAGCAGTGACACCAGGACAGGGGCCTACAATGAGCAGTTCTTC.

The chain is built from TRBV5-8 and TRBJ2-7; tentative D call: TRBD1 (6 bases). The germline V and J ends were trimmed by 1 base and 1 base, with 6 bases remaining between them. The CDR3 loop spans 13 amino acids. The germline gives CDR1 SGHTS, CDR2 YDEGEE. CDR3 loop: CASSLQGSYEQYF. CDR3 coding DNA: TGTGCCAGCAGCTTGCAGGGGTCCTACGAGCAGTACTTC.

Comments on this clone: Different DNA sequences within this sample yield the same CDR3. The CDR3 is CASSPGQMNTEAFF. For the CDR3, the DNA is TGTGCCAGTAGCCCGGGACAGATGAACACTGAAGCTTTCTTT. The V call is TRBV19, the J call TRBJ1-1; the match to TRBD1 covers 7 bases. Looked up from germline, CDR1 is LNHDA and CDR2 is SQIVND (reference sequence). V was clipped by 6 bases and J by 0 bases; unmatched bases: 4. CDR3 size: 14 residues.

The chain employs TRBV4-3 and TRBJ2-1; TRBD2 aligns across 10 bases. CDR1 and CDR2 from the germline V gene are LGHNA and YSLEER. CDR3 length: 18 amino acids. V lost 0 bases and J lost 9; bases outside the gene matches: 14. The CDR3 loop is CASSQDPSPLAGVAEQFF. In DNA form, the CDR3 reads TGCGCCAGCAGCCAAGATCCCTCTCCCCTAGCGGGAGTAGCTGAGCAGTTCTTC.

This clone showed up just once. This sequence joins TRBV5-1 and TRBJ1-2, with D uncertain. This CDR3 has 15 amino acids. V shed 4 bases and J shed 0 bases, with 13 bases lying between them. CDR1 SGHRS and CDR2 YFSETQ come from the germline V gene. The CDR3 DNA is TGCGCCAGCAGCCACACGAGAGGAGCTAACTATGGCTACACCTTC. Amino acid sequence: CASSHTRGANYGYTF.

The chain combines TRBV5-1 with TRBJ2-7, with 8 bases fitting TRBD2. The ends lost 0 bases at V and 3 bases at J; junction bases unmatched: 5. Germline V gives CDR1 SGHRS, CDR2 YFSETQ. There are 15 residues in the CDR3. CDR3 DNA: TGCGCCAGCAGCTTGGGGAGCGGGAGAATCTACGAGCAGTACTTC. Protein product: CASSLGSGRIYEQYF.

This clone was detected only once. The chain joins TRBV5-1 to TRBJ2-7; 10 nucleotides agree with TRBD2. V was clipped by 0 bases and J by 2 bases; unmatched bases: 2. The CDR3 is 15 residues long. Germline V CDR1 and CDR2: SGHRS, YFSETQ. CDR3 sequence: CASSLGTSGTYEQYF. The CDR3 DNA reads TGCGCCAGCAGCTTGGGGACTAGCGGAACCTACGAGCAGTACTTC.

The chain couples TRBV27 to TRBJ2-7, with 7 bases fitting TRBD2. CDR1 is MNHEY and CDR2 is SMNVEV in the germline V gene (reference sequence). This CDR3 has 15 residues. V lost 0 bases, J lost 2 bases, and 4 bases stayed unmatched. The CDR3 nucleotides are TGTGCCAGCAGTTTATCGCCTAGCGGACCCTACGAGCAGTACTTC. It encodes CASSLSPSGPYEQYF.

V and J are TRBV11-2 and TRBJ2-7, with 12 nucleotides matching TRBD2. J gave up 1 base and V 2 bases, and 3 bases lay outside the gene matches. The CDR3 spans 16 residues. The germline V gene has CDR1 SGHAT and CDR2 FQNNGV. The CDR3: CASSLYTSGRSYEQYF. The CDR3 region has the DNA TGTGCCAGCAGCTTATACACTAGCGGGAGGTCCTACGAGCAGTACTTC.